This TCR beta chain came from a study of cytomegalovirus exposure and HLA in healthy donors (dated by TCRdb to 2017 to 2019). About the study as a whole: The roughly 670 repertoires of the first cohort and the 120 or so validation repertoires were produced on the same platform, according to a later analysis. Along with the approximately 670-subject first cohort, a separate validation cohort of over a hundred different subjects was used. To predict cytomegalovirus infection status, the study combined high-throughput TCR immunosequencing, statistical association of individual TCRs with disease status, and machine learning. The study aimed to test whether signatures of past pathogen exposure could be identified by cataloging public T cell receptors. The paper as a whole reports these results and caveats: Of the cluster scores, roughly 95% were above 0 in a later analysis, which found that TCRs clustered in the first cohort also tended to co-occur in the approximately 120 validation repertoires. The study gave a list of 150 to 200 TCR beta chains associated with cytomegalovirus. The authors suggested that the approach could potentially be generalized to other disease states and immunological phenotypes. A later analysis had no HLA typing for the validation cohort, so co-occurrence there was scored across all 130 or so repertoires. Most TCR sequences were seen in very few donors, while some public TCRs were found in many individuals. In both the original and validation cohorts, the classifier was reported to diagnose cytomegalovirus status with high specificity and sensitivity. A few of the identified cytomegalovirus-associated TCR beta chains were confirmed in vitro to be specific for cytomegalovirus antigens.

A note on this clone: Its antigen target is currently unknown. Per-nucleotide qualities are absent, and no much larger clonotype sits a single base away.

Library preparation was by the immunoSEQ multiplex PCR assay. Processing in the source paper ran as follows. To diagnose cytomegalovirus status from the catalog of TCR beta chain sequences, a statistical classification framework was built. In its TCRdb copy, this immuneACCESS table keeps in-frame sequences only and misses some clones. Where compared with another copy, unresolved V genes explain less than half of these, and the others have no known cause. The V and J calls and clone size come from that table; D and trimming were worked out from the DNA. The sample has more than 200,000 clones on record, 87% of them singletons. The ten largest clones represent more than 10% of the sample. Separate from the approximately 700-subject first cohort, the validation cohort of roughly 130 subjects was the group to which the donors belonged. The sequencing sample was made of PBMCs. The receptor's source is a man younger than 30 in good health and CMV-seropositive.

Here the CDR3 is given as CAISDGTKDLGTEAFF. In nucleotide form, the sequence is TGTGCCATCAGTGATGGGACTAAGGATCTGGGCACTGAAGCTTTCTTT. The sequence links TRBV10-3 to TRBJ1-1; the D segment could be TRBD1, given 5 matching bases. CDR1 and CDR2 are drawn from the germline V gene: ENHRY, SYGVKD. Inclusive of the bounding cysteine and phenylalanine, the CDR3 is 16 residues long. Only CDR3 DNA is held: 48 bases, read in frame from base 1. The junction shows trimming of 3 bases on V and 4 bases on J, plus 18 bases between the germline ends.